This TCR beta chain is from a study of neurological immune-mediated disorders (dated by TCRdb to the late 2010s). Regarding the complete study: Among the roughly 34 multiple sclerosis patients, relapsing-remitting MS was present in about 31 and secondary progressive MS was present in 3. Using UMI-based sequencing, the study compared peripheral blood TCR-beta repertoires from patients with HTLV-I-associated myelopathy (HAM/TSP), patients with multiple sclerosis, and healthy controls. Longitudinal samples, technical triplicates and paired sorted CD4+ and CD8+ T-cell subsets, alongside PBMC samples, were included among the approximately 99 TCR-beta libraries. Longitudinal HAM/TSP and healthy donors had 3 time-points each (roughly 3-45 month intervals). The cohort included about 66 subjects: 14 with HAM/TSP, some 34 with multiple sclerosis, and 20 or so healthy controls.

Findings and caveats that apply to the study as a whole: In phylogenetic analysis, the repertoires of 18 of 34 MS patients grouped into a cluster of related CDR3 sequences, which suggests a possible signature at the repertoire level. TCR clonal expansion was highest in HAM/TSP patients and lowest in MS patients, with MS patients falling below even healthy controls. No association of the MS cluster with clinical or MRI features was observed, and the need for larger cohorts was stated by the authors. No identical CDR3 amino acid sequences were shared among expanded clones across subjects, suggesting private TCR-beta repertoires in all groups.

cDNA was synthesized by template-switch 5'RACE using a primer with a 10-nucleotide random unique molecular identifier that tagged each TCR transcript. Over 160 million TCR-beta sequences, covering 15-18 subjects, were produced in each sequencing run. Total RNA was extracted with the RNeasy kit. The KAPA Real-time Library Amplification kit was used to amplify TCR-beta VDJ regions with primers for the TCR constant region and the 5'RACE anchor. Sample indexes and Illumina adaptors were added in a first PCR, and a second PCR then increased library yield. After Ampure bead purification, the roughly 650 bp TCR product was size-selected on a 2% E-gel SizeSelection system. Before pooling, library quality was assessed on a Bioanalyzer, concentration was determined with Qubit, and library quantification was performed with the Kapa Library Quantification kit. An Illumina HiSeq 2500 sequenced the libraries paired-end 2 x 150 bp. To increase sequence diversity, about 25-30% phiX was spiked into each library pool. The authors processed their data as follows. Quality-filtered reads were processed with the UMI-based MiGEC pipeline, which removed over 75% of raw TCR sequences during error correction. VDJ genes were aligned to IMGT germline references, and each clonotype was defined by a unique CDR3 amino acid sequence together with V-J genes. Clonal expansion, Shannon diversity and CDR3 relatedness were evaluated with VDJtools (CalcPairwiseDistances, ClusterSamples), while phylogenetic trees were built in CLCbio workbench. Expanded clones were defined as having at least 8 unique UMIs, based on coefficient-of-variation modelling across technical triplicates. Through fastp at Q25 and MiXCR, TCRdb rebuilt clones from the public reads, retaining in-frame beta chains. Entries are consolidated by CDR3 protein sequence, retaining the most common genes and DNA. The V and J calls were not made by the authors but by TCRdb's processing. The sample records 80,000 to 100,000 distinct CDR3 sequences, 5.5% to 6.5% of which are singletons. 7.9% of the sample rests with the top ten.

This specimen's time point label, per the study, means: longitudinal time-point 2. Libraries from unsorted PBMCs were made from 2 million PBMCs kept in RNAlater at -80 degrees C until RNA extraction. Multiple sclerosis patients were enrolled in a US clinical protocol under which disease progression was evaluated by magnetic resonance imaging. Peripheral blood was subjected to Ficoll-Hypaque density gradient centrifugation to isolate PBMCs, which were then cryopreserved in liquid nitrogen. For this chain, trimming is 3 bases at the V end and 4 bases at the J end, and the number of junction bases without a gene match is 2. From a lookup of the germline V gene (reference sequence), CDR1 and CDR2 are GTSNPN and SVGIG. From the cysteine through the phenylalanine, the CDR3 covers 12 amino acids. The sequence is cut down to CDR3 DNA, 36 bases in frame from base 1. This clonotype turned up a few times. The specificity of this receptor is unknown. The input lacks base qualities; no much larger clone sits a single base away.

The rearrangement joined TRBV30 to TRBJ2-7, with 8 junctional bases fitting TRBD2. The receptor was isolated from a woman aged 60-75 years with multiple sclerosis. Input material: PBMCs. The CDR3 sequence is CAWSGGVYEQYF. The nucleotide sequence is TGTGCCTGGAGCGGGGGGGTTTACGAGCAGTACTTC.